The rows below give T cell receptor beta chains drawn from one sample of a study of shared clonotypes between healthy human individuals. Here immunoSEQ multiplex PCR was the method, and the copy in TCRdb shows in-frame clones only, minus some. The sample records 2 million or so clones, 95% being singletons. Sample: naive CD4+ T cells sorted from blood. The receptors come from a young man in good health. CDR3s include the opening cysteine and the closing phenylalanine or tryptophan. D genes are given only for firm matches. Clone size is shown for a subset of rows, as once, few, many or a class of expanded clone.

V: TRBV21-1; size: -; D: -; J: TRBJ2-7; CDR3: CASSTHDPGHPPEQYF; DNA: TGTGCCAGCAGCACCCACGACCCGGGACACCCTCCCGAGCAGTACTTC
V: TRBV19; size: -; D: TRBD1; J: TRBJ1-2; CDR3: CASKGQGAISFYGYTF; DNA: TGTGCCAGTAAAGGACAGGGGGCCATATCTTTCTATGGCTACACCTTC
V: TRBV18; size: -; D: -; J: TRBJ1-4; CDR3: CASSPGTTNEKLFF; DNA: TGTGCCAGCTCACCGGGGACAACTAATGAAAAACTGTTTTTT
V: TRBV19; size: -; D: -; J: TRBJ1-6; CDR3: CASSTSPGGNSPLHF; DNA: TGTGCCAGTAGTACTTCGCCCGGCGGGAATTCACCCCTCCACTTT
V: TRBV2; size: -; D: TRBD1; J: TRBJ1-6; CDR3: CASSPQGAGSPLHF; DNA: TGTGCCAGCAGCCCTCAGGGGGCGGGTTCACCCCTCCACTTT
V: TRBV5-1; size: once; D: -; J: TRBJ1-3; CDR3: CASSLAPTGTSGNTIYF; DNA: TGCGCCAGCAGCTTGGCCCCCACAGGGACTTCTGGAAACACCATATATTTT
V: TRBV21-1; size: -; D: -; J: TRBJ2-1; CDR3: CASSKGFGLAGVMTYNEQFF; DNA: TGTGCCAGCAGCAAAGGGTTCGGACTAGCGGGTGTTATGACCTACAATGAGCAGTTCTTC
V: TRBV28; size: -; D: -; J: TRBJ2-5; CDR3: CASSLGGQGGETQYF; DNA: TGTGCCAGCAGTTTAGGGGGTCAGGGCGGTGAGACCCAGTACTTC
V: TRBV30; size: -; D: -; J: TRBJ1-6; CDR3: CALWPRGGSPLHF; DNA: TGTGCATTATGGCCCCGCGGCGGATCACCCCTCCACTTT
V: TRBV4-1; size: -; D: -; J: TRBJ2-7; CDR3: CASSQVAGQGFGSSYEQYF; DNA: TGCGCCAGCAGCCAAGTAGCGGGACAGGGATTTGGGAGCTCCTACGAGCAGTACTTC
V: TRBV5-6; size: -; D: TRBD2; J: TRBJ2-3; CDR3: CASSLGLAGQDTQYF; DNA: TGTGCCAGCAGCTTAGGACTAGCGGGCCAAGATACGCAGTATTTT
V: TRBV27; size: -; D: -; J: TRBJ2-1; CDR3: CASSRTAQNNEQFF; DNA: TGTGCCAGCAGCCGAACAGCTCAGAACAATGAGCAGTTCTTC
V: TRBV5-4; size: -; D: -; J: TRBJ1-5; CDR3: CASSVSGPYSNQPQHF; DNA: TGTGCCAGCAGTGTGTCGGGACCATATAGCAATCAGCCCCAGCATTTT
V: TRBV5-1; size: -; D: TRBD2; J: TRBJ2-7; CDR3: CASSRGTSGDSYEQYF; DNA: TGCGCCAGCAGCCGAGGGACTAGCGGGGATTCCTACGAGCAGTACTTC
V: TRBV7-3; size: -; D: TRBD1; J: TRBJ1-2; CDR3: CASSLTRQGAHTF; DNA: TGTGCCAGCAGCTTAACCCGACAGGGCGCTCACACCTTC
V: TRBV11-2; size: -; D: -; J: TRBJ2-3; CDR3: CASSFGRSTDTQYF; DNA: TGTGCCAGCAGCTTCGGCAGAAGCACAGATACGCAGTATTTT
V: TRBV6-1; size: -; D: -; J: TRBJ2-2; CDR3: CASKGGTGTGELFF; DNA: TGTGCCAGCAAGGGAGGAACCGGGACCGGGGAGCTGTTTTTT
V: TRBV13; size: -; D: -; J: TRBJ1-3; CDR3: CASSPDRPFSGNTIYF; DNA: TGTGCCAGCAGCCCCGACAGGCCCTTCTCTGGAAACACCATATATTTT
V: TRBV5-3; size: -; D: TRBD1; J: TRBJ1-1; CDR3: CARSLRGQGLPMNTEAFF; DNA: TGTGCCAGAAGCTTGAGGGGACAGGGATTACCCATGAACACTGAAGCTTTCTTT
V: TRBV14; size: -; D: TRBD1; J: TRBJ1-2; CDR3: CASSPTGATFYGYTF; DNA: TGTGCCAGCAGCCCGACAGGGGCTACTTTCTATGGCTACACCTTC
V: TRBV7-9; size: once; D: -; J: TRBJ2-3; CDR3: CASSALRIGVDTQYF; DNA: TGTGCCAGCAGCGCCCTGCGGATCGGGGTAGATACGCAGTATTTT
V: TRBV7-9; size: -; D: -; J: TRBJ2-5; CDR3: CASTFFGQETQYF; DNA: TGTGCCAGCACCTTCTTTGGCCAAGAGACCCAGTACTTC
V: TRBV11-1; size: once; D: -; J: TRBJ2-3; CDR3: CASSPPADSTQYF; DNA: TGTGCCAGCAGCCCTCCTGCGGACAGTACGCAGTATTTT
V: TRBV5-1; size: -; D: -; J: TRBJ1-1; CDR3: CASSWTGAWNTEAFF; DNA: TGCGCCAGCAGCTGGACGGGGGCGTGGAACACTGAAGCTTTCTTT
V: TRBV28; size: -; D: -; J: TRBJ1-6; CDR3: CASSSMGFSNSPLHF; DNA: TGTGCCAGCAGTTCTATGGGTTTTTCGAATTCACCCCTCCACTTT
V: TRBV9; size: -; D: -; J: TRBJ1-1; CDR3: CASGRRDQSEAFF; DNA: TGTGCCAGCGGGAGGAGGGACCAGTCTGAAGCTTTCTTT
V: TRBV7-9; size: -; D: -; J: TRBJ2-5; CDR3: CASSARLQETQYF; DNA: TGTGCCAGCAGCGCCCGACTCCAAGAGACCCAGTACTTC
V: TRBV6-1; size: -; D: -; J: TRBJ1-6; CDR3: CASSDANSPLHF; DNA: TGTGCCAGCAGTGATGCTAATTCACCCCTCCACTTT
V: TRBV11-2; size: -; D: TRBD2; J: TRBJ2-7; CDR3: CASSGSGTSGFSYEQYF; DNA: TGTGCCAGCAGCGGCTCCGGGACTAGCGGGTTCTCCTACGAGCAGTACTTC